These 21 T cell receptor beta chains share one sample of origin, sequenced in a study of control samples from healthy donors and cancer patients. Assay: immunoSEQ multiplex PCR; the TCRdb copy retains only in-frame clones and omits some. The sample has 30,000 to 40,000 clones, around 80% seen once. Sequenced material: PBMCs. The receptors here all came from a woman aged 55-69 years with lung cancer.

The V and J genes are TRBV25-1 and TRBJ2-2, with D unclear. CDR1 MGHDK and CDR2 SYGVNS come from the germline V gene. V lost 0 bases and J 7 bases, leaving 12 bases between the germline ends. CDR3 length: 15 residues. The CDR3 coding sequence is TGTGCCAGCAGTGAATATCGGACCCCAGGCGGGGAGCTGTTTTTT. Its protein is CASSEYRTPGGELFF. Variable domain in full (rest from reference TRBV25-1 and TRBJ2-2): EADIYQTPRYLVIGTGKKITLECSQTMGHDKMYWYQQDPGMELHLIHYSYGVNSTEKGDLSSESTVSRIRTEHFPLTLESARPSHTSQYLCASSEYRTPGGELFFGEGSRLTVL.

This clone was seen more than once but under ten times. The rearrangement links TRBV27 to TRBJ1-4; D ambiguous. V was trimmed by 1 base and J by 5 bases, leaving 5 bases between them. The length of the CDR3 is 13 residues. Germline V CDR1 and CDR2: MNHEY, SMNVEV (reference sequence). CDR3 amino acids: CASSLLKNEKLFF. CDR3 bases: TGTGCCAGCAGTTTATTGAAAAATGAAAAACTGTTTTTT.

The chain is built from TRBV24-1 and TRBJ2-1; 10 bases match TRBD1. The CDR3 is 15 amino acids. V lost 3 bases, J lost 5 bases, and 3 bases stayed unmatched. CDR1 and CDR2 (germline): KGHDR, SFDVKD. CDR3 sequence: CATSDPGTGDNEQFF. CDR3 DNA sequence: TGTGCCACCAGTGATCCCGGGACAGGGGACAATGAGCAGTTCTTC.

The rearrangement links TRBV6-5 to TRBJ2-5; 8 nucleotides match TRBD1. Trimming at V came to 7 bases and at J to 1 base, leaving 2 bases not matched to a gene. The CDR3 runs 13 residues. CDR1 MNHEY and CDR2 SVGAGI come from the germline V gene. The CDR3 nucleotides are TGTGCCAGCAAGGGACAGGTCCAAGAGACCCAGTACTTC. Translating it yields CASKGQVQETQYF.

This clone was seen only once. This rearrangement joins TRBV18 to TRBJ2-1, with D perhaps TRBD1 (5 bases). This CDR3 has 15 amino acids. The V and J ends lost 0 bases and 9 bases respectively, with 15 bases between them. Germline V gives CDR1 KGHSH, CDR2 LQKENI. The CDR3 loop reads CASSPPASRQIEQFF. CDR3 nucleotide sequence: TGTGCCAGCTCACCACCTGCGTCTAGACAGATTGAGCAGTTCTTC.

This clone appeared a few times. V gene TRBV20-1 combines with J gene TRBJ2-6; TRBD1 matches at 9 bases. The CDR3 length is 17 residues. Germline values: CDR1 DFQATT, CDR2 SNEGSKA (reference sequence). J lost 12 bases, V lost 3 bases, and 18 bases had no gene match. DNA of the CDR3: TGCAGTGCTAGTTTGGGGGTTTCATCGGGACAGGGCAGCGTCCTGACTTTC. Protein sequence: CSASLGVSSGQGSVLTF.

This sequence joins TRBV6-2 or TRBV6-3 and TRBJ2-5; a weak D match, TRBD1 (5 bases). This CDR3 is 15 amino acids long. The germline V gene has CDR1 MNHEY and CDR2 SVGEGT. Trimming took 6 bases from V and 1 from J, leaving 15 bases between them. The CDR3 bases are TGTGCCAGCAGCTCACCGCAGGGTCCCCAAGAGACCCAGTACTTC. It specifies CASSSPQGPQETQYF.

The chain couples TRBV19 to TRBJ1-5, with D tentatively TRBD1 (5 bases). Germline V lookup: CDR1 LNHDA, CDR2 SQIVND (reference sequence). V lost 8 bases to trimming and J lost 4 bases, with 12 bases between them. The CDR3 runs to 13 residues. CDR3 nucleotides: TGTGCCAGTCACGACAGAGGAAATCAGCCCCAGCATTTT. It yields the protein CASHDRGNQPQHF.

The V gene is TRBV6-5, the J gene TRBJ1-5, with TRBD1 as a possible D gene (5 bases). V lost 6 bases to trimming and J lost 0 bases, with 12 bases between them. From germline, CDR1 is MNHEY and CDR2 SVGAGI. The CDR3 is made up of 15 amino acids. This chain's CDR3 is CASRQQAYSNQPQHF. In DNA, the CDR3 is TGTGCCAGCAGGCAACAGGCTTATAGCAATCAGCCCCAGCATTTT.

The chain has TRBV7-3 and TRBJ2-3; 7 bases map to TRBD2. This CDR3 is 12 amino acids long. Looked up from germline, CDR1 is SGHTA and CDR2 is FQGTGA. Trimming removed 4 bases from V and 5 bases from J; junction bases left unmatched: 0. The CDR3 sequence is CASSSGGDTQYF. The CDR3 DNA reads TGTGCCAGCAGCTCGGGAGGAGATACGCAGTATTTT.

The chain couples TRBV7-6 to TRBJ1-3; D is undetermined. Germline lookup yields CDR1 SGHVS and CDR2 FNYEAQ. The V end lost 5 bases, the J end lost 3 bases, and 20 bases lay between the germline ends. The CDR3 runs 17 residues. The CDR3 region has the DNA TGTGCCAGCAGCGCTATTATGGGCAGGTCAGGTGGAAACACCATATATTTT. It translates to CASSAIMGRSGGNTIYF. Together with reference TRBV7-6 and TRBJ1-3, the CDR3 gives the full variable domain: GAGVSQSPRYKVTKRGQDVALRCDPISGHVSLYWYRQALGQGPEFLTYFNYEAQQDKSGLPNDRFSAERPEGSISTLTIQRTEQRDSAMYRCASSAIMGRSGGNTIYFGEGSWLTVV.

This chain links TRBV12-3 or TRBV12-4 with TRBJ2-5; possibly TRBD2 for D (5 bases). The CDR3 length is 12 residues. Trimming shortened V by 6 bases and J by 5 bases, and 10 bases separated the two germline ends. The CDR3 sequence is CASSGIIETQYF. The CDR3 DNA sequence: TGTGCCAGCAGCGGGATTATCGAGACCCAGTACTTC.

The chain uses TRBV9 and TRBJ2-2; maybe TRBD2 (7 bases). V was trimmed by 0 bases and J by 5 bases, leaving 14 bases between them. Germline values: CDR1 SGDLS, CDR2 YYNGEE. The CDR3 is made up of 16 amino acids. CDR3 in DNA: TGTGCCAGCAGCGTAGTCCCGGGGAGGGGGACCGGGGAGCTGTTTTTT. This encodes CASSVVPGRGTGELFF.

The chain has TRBV9 and TRBJ2-3; possible D gene TRBD2, 6 bases. CDR1 is SGDLS, CDR2 YYNGEE, per germline. The CDR3 loop spans 16 amino acids. V dropped 3 bases and J dropped 3 bases, with 17 bases sitting between them. CDR3 sequence (DNA): TGTGCCAGCAGCGGCGGGCGGGGTTCTATAACAGATACGCAGTATTTT. Amino acids: CASSGGRGSITDTQYF.

The chain couples TRBV5-6 to TRBJ1-2; D remains ambiguous. The V and J ends lost 2 bases and 6 bases respectively, with 11 bases between them. The CDR3 length is 13 residues. CDR1 SGHDT and CDR2 YYEEEE come from the germline V gene. The CDR3 sequence: CASSFGPSDGYTF. The CDR3 coding sequence is TGTGCCAGCAGCTTCGGGCCCAGTGATGGCTACACCTTC. The full variable domain, with the rest looked up from reference TRBV5-6 and TRBJ1-2, is DAGVTQSPTHLIKTRGQQVTLRCSPKSGHDTVSWYQQALGQGPQFIFQYYEEEERQRGNFPDRFSGHQFPNYSSELNVNALLLGDSALYLCASSFGPSDGYTFGSGTRLTVV.

J is TRBJ2-1 and V is TRBV27; 10 bases fit TRBD1. Losses at the gene ends were 7 bases for V and 6 bases for J; bases not matched to a gene: 9. Looked up from germline, CDR1 is MNHEY and CDR2 is SMNVEV (reference sequence). CDR3 length: 15 residues. In nucleotides, the CDR3 is TGTGCCAGCATTTTCCGACAGGGGGCGATCAATGAGCAGTTCTTC. Encoded protein: CASIFRQGAINEQFF.

V and J are TRBV7-8 and TRBJ1-1; perhaps TRBD1 as D (6 bases). The V end lost 0 bases, the J end lost 5 bases, and 16 bases lay between the germline ends. This CDR3 region has 16 residues. In germline, CDR1 is SGHVS, CDR2 FQNEAQ. For the CDR3, the DNA is TGTGCCAGCAGCTTAGCGCTGACAAGGGGGAGTACTGAAGCTTTCTTT. Its translation is CASSLALTRGSTEAFF.

The rearrangement uses TRBV7-2 and TRBJ2-1; D uncertain. The V end lost 3 bases, the J end lost 9 bases, and 12 bases lay between the germline ends. The V gene's germline CDR1 is SGHTA and CDR2 FQGNSA. This CDR3 comprises 13 residues. CDR3 sequence: CASSFLEFGEQFF. The CDR3 DNA follows: TGTGCCAGCAGCTTTCTCGAATTCGGTGAGCAGTTCTTC.

The rearrangement uses TRBV6-5 and TRBJ1-5; 8 bases are shared with TRBD1. CDR1 is MNHEY and CDR2 is SVGAGI in the germline V gene. The CDR3 covers 15 residues. V lost 6 bases, J lost 6 bases, and 10 bases stayed unmatched. CDR3 protein: CASRPGQGYGQPQHF. CDR3 nucleotides: TGTGCCAGCAGACCCGGACAGGGCTACGGTCAGCCCCAGCATTTT.

This clone is classed as medium-sized. The chain couples TRBV12-3 or TRBV12-4 to TRBJ1-2; D is undetermined. The CDR3 contains 12 residues. V lost 2 bases, J lost 7 bases, and 8 bases lay in between. The CDR3 reads CASSLQDLGYTF. The CDR3 nucleotides are TGTGCCAGCAGTTTACAGGATCTTGGCTACACCTTC.

The chain uses TRBV7-2 and TRBJ1-6; maybe TRBD1 (5 bases). CDR1 is SGHTA and CDR2 is FQGNSA in the germline V gene. CDR3 length equals 14 residues. V lost 5 bases, J lost 8 bases, and 13 bases lay in between. For the CDR3, the DNA is TGTGCCAGCAGCCCCGCAGGGAGCCATTCACCCCTCCACTTT. Translation: CASSPAGSHSPLHF.